What follows describes a single TCR beta chain. Authors' methods: By means of reference gene primer amplification, nucleated cell counts were estimated. Assay: immunoSEQ multiplex PCR; the TCRdb copy retains only in-frame clones and omits some. The DNA gave D and trimming, while V, J and clone size come from that table. The sample has 200,000 to 250,000 clones, roughly four fifths seen once; the top ten hold less than 4%. The sample comes from a study of blood T cell repertoires in COVID-19. For the study at large: Acute-phase and convalescent COVID-19 samples originated in the United States, Italy and Spain. T cells, B-cell-depleted T cells, or PBMCs provided the cDNA or gDNA that served as material.

Sequencing used peripheral blood. This receptor was obtained from a woman aged 18-30 years with acute or convalescent COVID-19.

The CDR3 loop is CASSYFDRGNTGELFF. The CDR3 DNA reads as TGTGCCAGCAGTTACTTCGATAGGGGGAACACCGGGGAGCTGTTTTTT. The gene calls are TRBV6-2 or TRBV6-3 and TRBJ2-2, with D possibly being TRBD1 (5 bases). Trimming removed 1 base from V and 1 base from J, with 10 bases in between. CDR1 is MNHEY and CDR2 is SVGEGT in the germline V gene. This CDR3 has 16 residues.